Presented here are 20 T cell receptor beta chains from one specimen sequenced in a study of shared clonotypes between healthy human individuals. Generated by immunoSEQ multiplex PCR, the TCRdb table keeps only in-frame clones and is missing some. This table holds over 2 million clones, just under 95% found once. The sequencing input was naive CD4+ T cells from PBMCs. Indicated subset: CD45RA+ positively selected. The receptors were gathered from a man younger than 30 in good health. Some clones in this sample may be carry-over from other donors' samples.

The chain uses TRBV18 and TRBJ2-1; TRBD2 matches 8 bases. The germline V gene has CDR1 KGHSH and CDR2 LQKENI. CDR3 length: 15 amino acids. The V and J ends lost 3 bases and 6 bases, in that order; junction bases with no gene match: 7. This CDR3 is CASSPGGTRGNEQFF. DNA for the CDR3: TGTGCCAGCTCACCTGGGGGGACTAGAGGCAATGAGCAGTTCTTC.

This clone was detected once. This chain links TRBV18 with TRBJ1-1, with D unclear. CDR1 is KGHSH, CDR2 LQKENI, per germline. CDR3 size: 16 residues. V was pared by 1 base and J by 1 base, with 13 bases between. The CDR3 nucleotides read TGTGCCAGCTCACCACGGGGAGTCGGAACGAACACTGAAGCTTTCTTT. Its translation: CASSPRGVGTNTEAFF.

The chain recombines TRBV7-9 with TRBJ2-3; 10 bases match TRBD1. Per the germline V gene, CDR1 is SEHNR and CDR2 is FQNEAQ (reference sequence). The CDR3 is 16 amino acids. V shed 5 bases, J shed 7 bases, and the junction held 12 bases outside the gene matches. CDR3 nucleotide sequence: TGTGCCAGCAGCCTACGGCCGGGACAGGGGTTGAATACGCAGTATTTT. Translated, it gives CASSLRPGQGLNTQYF.

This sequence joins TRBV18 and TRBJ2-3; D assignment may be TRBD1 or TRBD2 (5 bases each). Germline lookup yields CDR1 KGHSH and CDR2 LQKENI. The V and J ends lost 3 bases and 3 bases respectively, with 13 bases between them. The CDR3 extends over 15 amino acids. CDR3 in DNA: TGTGCCAGCTCACCGGGACGCCGCGGAACAGATACGCAGTATTTT. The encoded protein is CASSPGRRGTDTQYF.

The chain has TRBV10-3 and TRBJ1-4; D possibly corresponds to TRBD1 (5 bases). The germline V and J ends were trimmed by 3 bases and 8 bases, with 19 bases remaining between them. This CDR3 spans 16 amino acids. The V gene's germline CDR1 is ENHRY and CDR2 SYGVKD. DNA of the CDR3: TGTGCCATCAGTGACCCCACCTTCCAGGGTGGGGAAAAACTGTTTTTT. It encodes CAISDPTFQGGEKLFF.

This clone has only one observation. The CDR3 DNA reads TGTGCCAGCAGTCCTCCGGACAGGGAGGAGTACGAGCAGTACTTC. Its protein is CASSPPDREEYEQYF. V gene TRBV28 combines with J gene TRBJ2-7; 8 bases map to TRBD1. This CDR3 has 15 residues. Trimming cost V 5 bases and J 4 bases; bases outside gene matches: 10. Germline loops: CDR1 MDHEN, CDR2 SYDVKM.

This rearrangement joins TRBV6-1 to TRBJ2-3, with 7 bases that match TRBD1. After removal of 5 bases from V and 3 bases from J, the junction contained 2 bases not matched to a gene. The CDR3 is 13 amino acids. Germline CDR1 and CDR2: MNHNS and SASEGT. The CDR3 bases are TGTGCCAGCAGTAGACAGGGAACAGATACGCAGTATTTT. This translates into CASSRQGTDTQYF.

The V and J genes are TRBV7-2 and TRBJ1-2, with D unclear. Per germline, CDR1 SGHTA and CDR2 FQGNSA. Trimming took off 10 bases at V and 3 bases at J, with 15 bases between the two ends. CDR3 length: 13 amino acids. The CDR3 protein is CATTPQNYYGYTF. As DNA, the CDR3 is TGTGCCACCACCCCCCAAAACTACTATGGCTACACCTTC.

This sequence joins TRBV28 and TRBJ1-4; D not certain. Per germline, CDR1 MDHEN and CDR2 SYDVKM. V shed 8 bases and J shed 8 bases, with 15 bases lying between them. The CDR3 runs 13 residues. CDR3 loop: CASGGLPGEKLFF. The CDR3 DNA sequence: TGTGCCAGCGGAGGACTGCCGGGGGAAAAACTGTTTTTT.

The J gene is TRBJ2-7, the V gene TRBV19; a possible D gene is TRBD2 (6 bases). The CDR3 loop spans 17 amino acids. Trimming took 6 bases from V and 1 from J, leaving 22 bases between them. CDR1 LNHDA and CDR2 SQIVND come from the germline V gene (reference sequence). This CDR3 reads CASRSGRAGSTSYEQYF. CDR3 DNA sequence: TGTGCCAGTAGGAGTGGCCGGGCGGGATCGACATCCTACGAGCAGTACTTC.

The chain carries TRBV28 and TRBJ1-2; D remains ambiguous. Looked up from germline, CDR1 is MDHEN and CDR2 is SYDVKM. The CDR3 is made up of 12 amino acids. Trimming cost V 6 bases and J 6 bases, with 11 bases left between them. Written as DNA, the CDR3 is TGTGCCAGCAGAGAGGGCCTTAATGGCTACACCTTC. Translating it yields CASREGLNGYTF.

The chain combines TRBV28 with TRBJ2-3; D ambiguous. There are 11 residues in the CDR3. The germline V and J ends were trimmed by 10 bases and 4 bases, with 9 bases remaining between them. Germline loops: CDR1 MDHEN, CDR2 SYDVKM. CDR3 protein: CATHLADTQYF. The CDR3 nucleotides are TGTGCCACCCACTTGGCAGATACGCAGTATTTT.

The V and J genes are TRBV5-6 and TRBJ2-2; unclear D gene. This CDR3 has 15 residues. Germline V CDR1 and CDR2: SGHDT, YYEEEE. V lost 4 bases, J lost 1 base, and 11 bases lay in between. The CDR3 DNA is TGTGCCAGCAGCCCCATTGGCGGGAACACCGGGGAGCTGTTTTTT. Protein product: CASSPIGGNTGELFF.

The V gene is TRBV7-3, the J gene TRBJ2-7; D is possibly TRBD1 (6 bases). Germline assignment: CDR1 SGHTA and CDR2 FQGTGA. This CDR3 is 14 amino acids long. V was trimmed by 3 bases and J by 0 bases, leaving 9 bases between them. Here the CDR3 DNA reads TGTGCCAGCAGCTTTGACAGGAGCTCCTACGAGCAGTACTTC. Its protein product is CASSFDRSSYEQYF.

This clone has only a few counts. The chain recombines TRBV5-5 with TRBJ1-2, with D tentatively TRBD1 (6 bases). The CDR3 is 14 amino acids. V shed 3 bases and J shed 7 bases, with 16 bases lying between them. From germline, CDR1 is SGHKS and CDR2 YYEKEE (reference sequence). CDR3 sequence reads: CASSSLTGRGGYTF. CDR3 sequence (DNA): TGTGCCAGCAGCTCCCTGACAGGTCGGGGTGGCTACACCTTC. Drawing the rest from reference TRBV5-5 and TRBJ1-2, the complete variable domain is DAGVTQSPTHLIKTRGQQVTLRCSPISGHKSVSWYQQVLGQGPQFIFQYYEKEERGRGNFPDRFSARQFPNYSSELNVNALLLGDSALYLCASSSLTGRGGYTFGSGTRLTVV.

CDR3 bases: TGTGCCAGCAGCGTAACTAGCGGGAGGTCCCAAGAGACCCAGTACTTC. As protein: CASSVTSGRSQETQYF. This chain links TRBV9 with TRBJ2-5; TRBD2 aligns across 12 bases. The CDR3 extends over 16 amino acids. V was clipped by 1 base and J by 1 base; unmatched bases: 2. Germline V lookup: CDR1 SGDLS, CDR2 YYNGEE. The full variable domain, rest sourced from reference TRBV9 and TRBJ2-5, is DSGVTQTPKHLITATGQRVTLRCSPRSGDLSVYWYQQSLDQGLQFLIQYYNGEERAKGNILERFSAQQFPDLHSELNLSSLELGDSALYFCASSVTSGRSQETQYFGPGTRLLVL.

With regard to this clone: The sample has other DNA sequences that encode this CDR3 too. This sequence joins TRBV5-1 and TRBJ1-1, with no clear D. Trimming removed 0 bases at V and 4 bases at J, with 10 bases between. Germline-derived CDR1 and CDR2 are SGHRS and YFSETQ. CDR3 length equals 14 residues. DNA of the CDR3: TGCGCCAGCAGCTTGGATGCAGGATTCACTGAAGCTTTCTTT. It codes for CASSLDAGFTEAFF.

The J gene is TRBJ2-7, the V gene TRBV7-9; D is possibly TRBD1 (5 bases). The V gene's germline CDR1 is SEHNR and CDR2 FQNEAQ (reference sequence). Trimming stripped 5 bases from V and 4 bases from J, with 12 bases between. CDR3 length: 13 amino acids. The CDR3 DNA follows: TGTGCCAGCAGCCTAGGGGCTGGGTACGAGCAGTACTTC. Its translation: CASSLGAGYEQYF.

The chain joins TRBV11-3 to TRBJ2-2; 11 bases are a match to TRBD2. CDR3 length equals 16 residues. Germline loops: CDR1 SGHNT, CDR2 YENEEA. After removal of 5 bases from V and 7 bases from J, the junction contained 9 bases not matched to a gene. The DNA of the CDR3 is TGTGCCAGCAGCCGAAATAGCGGGAGGGCCGACGGGGAGCTGTTTTTT. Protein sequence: CASSRNSGRADGELFF.

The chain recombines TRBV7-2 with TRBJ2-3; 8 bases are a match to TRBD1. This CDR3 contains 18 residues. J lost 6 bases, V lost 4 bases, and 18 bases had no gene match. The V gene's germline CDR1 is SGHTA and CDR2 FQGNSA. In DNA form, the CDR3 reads TGTGCCAGCAGCTACCCCACAGCGGGCAGGGGGCGCCAGGATACGCAGTATTTT. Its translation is CASSYPTAGRGRQDTQYF.